Below, 12 T cell receptor beta chains from the same sample are listed, as sequenced in a study of T cells after yellow fever vaccination. TCRdb recomputed calls from the 5' RACE reads with MiXCR, one row per CDR3 protein. The sample lists roughly 350,000 distinct CDR3 sequences; over 4% were seen once. This specimen was PBMCs, taken 5 days after the yellow fever booster vaccination. These receptors all stem from a man younger than 35 who received the YFV17D yellow fever vaccine.

CDR3 DNA: TGTGCCAGCAGTCGTGCCCCGCAGGGATCTGAAGCTTTCTTT. The encoded protein is CASSRAPQGSEAFF. The genes are TRBV27 and TRBJ1-1; possibly TRBD1 for D (5 bases). In germline, CDR1 is MNHEY, CDR2 SMNVEV (reference sequence). Trimming stripped 5 bases from V and 6 bases from J, with 16 bases between. The CDR3 runs to 14 residues.

This clonotype was counted many times. Compared with germline, one end of the junction differs, possibly owing to a read error. The CDR3 spells CASTTRQGAWGF. CDR3 DNA: TGTGCCAGCACCACACGGCAGGGGGCTTGGGGGTTC. The chain combines TRBV6-6 with TRBJ2-4, with TRBD1 matching 8 bases. The CDR3 is 12 amino acids. Looked up from germline, CDR1 is MNHNY and CDR2 is SVGAGI (reference sequence).

This chain uses TRBV5-1 with TRBJ2-1, with a tentative D call TRBD2 (5 bases). The CDR3 extends over 14 amino acids. Trimming shortened V by 6 bases and J by 5 bases, and 15 bases separated the two germline ends. Germline V gene sequence: CDR1 SGHRS, CDR2 YFSETQ. The CDR3 spells CASTRGQADNEQFF. The DNA of the CDR3 is TGCGCCAGCACACGAGGGCAGGCTGACAATGAGCAGTTCTTC.

The table lists this clonotype with a few counts. The chain recombines TRBV18 with TRBJ1-5; tentative D call: TRBD1 (5 bases). Germline V gene data show CDR1 as KGHSH and CDR2 as LQKENI. CDR3 length: 15 residues. V gave up 3 bases and J gave up 5 bases, with 14 bases separating them. Here the CDR3 reads CASSPSTGPYQPQHF. The CDR3 coding sequence is TGTGCCAGCTCACCGTCTACAGGCCCGTATCAGCCCCAGCATTTT.

This clonotype has ten or more counts. The J gene is TRBJ2-1, the V gene TRBV7-2; D may be TRBD1 (5 bases). The CDR3 consists of 19 residues. Trimming cost V 3 bases and J 0 bases, with 21 bases left between them. Per germline, CDR1 SGHTA and CDR2 FQGNSA. Written as DNA, the CDR3 is TGTGCCAGCAGCTTCCCTCCCTGGGGCGACACCAGCTCCTACAATGAGCAGTTCTTC. Translation gives CASSFPPWGDTSSYNEQFF.

The chain joins TRBV4-2 to TRBJ1-5; D is unclear. This CDR3 contains 15 residues. The germline gives CDR1 LGHNA, CDR2 YNFKEQ. V shed 1 base and J shed 0 bases, with 7 bases lying between them. The CDR3 bases are TGTGCCAGCAGCCAAGGGCGGAATAGCAATCAGCCCCAGCATTTT. This sequence encodes CASSQGRNSNQPQHF.

A few counts support this clonotype. The CDR3 region has the DNA TGTGCCAGCAGCGTAGGAAAGGGGCCAACTAATGAAAAACTGTTTTTT. Translating gives CASSVGKGPTNEKLFF. The J gene is TRBJ1-4, the V gene TRBV9, with D perhaps TRBD1 (5 bases). V shed 0 bases and J shed 0 bases, with 9 bases lying between them. Germline values: CDR1 SGDLS, CDR2 YYNGEE. The CDR3 has 16 residues.

This clonotype was seen ten or more times. The chain links TRBV6-6 to TRBJ1-5; no reliable D call. The CDR3 is 11 residues long. The V gene's germline CDR1 is MNHNY and CDR2 SVGAGI (reference sequence). With 11 bases removed from V and 16 bases from J, the gap between germline ends came to 21 bases. For the CDR3, the DNA is TGTGCCGCTTTCTCCGGGCCAGCCCGACATTTT. Its protein is CAAFSGPARHF.

The chain employs TRBV7-2 and TRBJ2-1; either TRBD1 or TRBD2 may fit D (5 bases each). Germline-derived CDR1 and CDR2 are SGHTA and FQGNSA. V gave up 5 bases and J gave up 5 bases, with 16 bases separating them. This CDR3 is built from 15 residues. CDR3 sequence (DNA): TGTGCCAGCAGCGTAGACCGGGACCATGACAATGAGCAGTTCTTC. Translating gives CASSVDRDHDNEQFF.

The chain links TRBV12-3 or TRBV12-4 to TRBJ2-3, with TRBD2 identical over 8 bases. With V trimmed by 6 bases and J by 6 bases, 14 bases remained unmatched. There are 16 residues in the CDR3. CDR3 sequence reads: CASSPHGGGFQDTQYF. The CDR3 nucleotides are TGTGCCAGCAGCCCCCACGGCGGGGGGTTCCAGGATACGCAGTATTTT.

This clonotype was observed many times. V usage is TRBV20-1 and J usage is TRBJ2-7, with 10 bases aligning to TRBD1. Germline lookup yields CDR1 DFQATT and CDR2 SNEGSKA (reference sequence). The CDR3 has 13 residues. The V gene end was trimmed by 6 bases and the J gene end by 5 bases; junction bases not matched to a gene: 7. The DNA for the CDR3 is TGCAGTGCACCGCCGGGACAGGGGAACGAGCAGTACTTC. Translation: CSAPPGQGNEQYF.

This chain uses TRBV24-1 with TRBJ1-5, with 8 positions matching TRBD1. Losses at the gene ends were 9 bases for V and 3 bases for J; bases not matched to a gene: 6. This CDR3 region has 14 residues. Looked up from germline, CDR1 is KGHDR and CDR2 is SFDVKD. The CDR3 bases are TGTGCCACCCAGGACAGGGTTTCCAATCAGCCCCAGCATTTT. It encodes CATQDRVSNQPQHF.